A selection of T cell receptor beta chains follows, all from one sample in a study of early T cells in non-severe SARS-CoV-2 infection. MiXCR was run by TCRdb on the 5' RACE reads, yielding one entry per CDR3 protein. Among about 63,000 distinct CDR3 sequences listed, 10% to 15% were seen once. The sample comprised whole blood. Every receptor here comes from an adult who was a healthcare worker with PCR-confirmed SARS-CoV-2 infection or an uninfected control (not recorded which). CDR3s include the opening cysteine and the closing phenylalanine or tryptophan. Fields, in order: V gene, J gene, D gene, clone size, CDR3 protein, CDR3 DNA. D genes are given only for firm matches. The size entry is marked missing in some rows and otherwise reads once, few, many or a size class.

V: TRBV30
J: TRBJ2-3
D: NA
size: many
CDR3: CAWSVLSGAADTQYF
DNA: TGTGCCTGGAGTGTACTAAGCGGCGCCGCAGATACGCAGTATTTT

V: TRBV20-1
J: TRBJ2-7
D: NA
size: many
CDR3: CSARDIGRDNTYEQYF
DNA: TGCAGTGCTAGAGACATTGGCCGGGACAATACCTACGAGCAGTACTTC

V: TRBV19
J: TRBJ1-2
D: TRBD1
size: many
CDR3: CASSRTGGENGYGYTF
DNA: TGTGCCAGTAGTAGGACAGGGGGCGAGAACGGCTATGGCTACACCTTC

V: TRBV29-1
J: TRBJ2-7
D: NA
size: NA
CDR3: CSVEMPGLYYEQYF
DNA: TGCAGCGTTGAAATGCCGGGACTGTACTACGAGCAGTACTTC

V: TRBV29-1
J: TRBJ1-1
D: NA
size: few
CDR3: CSVEEFQRAFF
DNA: TGCAGCGTTGAAGAGTTCCAGAGGGCTTTCTTT

V: TRBV5-1
J: TRBJ2-4
D: TRBD1
size: many
CDR3: CASSLTGESIQYF
DNA: TGCGCCAGCAGCCTTACAGGGGAAAGCATTCAGTACTTC

V: TRBV4-2
J: TRBJ2-3
D: TRBD2
size: many
CDR3: CASSQDLAGGTDTQYF
DNA: TGTGCCAGCAGCCAAGACCTAGCGGGGGGCACAGATACGCAGTATTTT

V: TRBV12-3/TRBV12-4
J: TRBJ1-6
D: NA
size: few
CDR3: CASSPTGSYNSPLHF
DNA: TGTGCCAGCAGTCCGACGGGTTCCTATAATTCACCCCTCCACTTT

V: TRBV6-1
J: TRBJ2-3
D: NA
size: NA
CDR3: CASSEIGAADTQYF
DNA: TGTGCCAGCAGTGAAATCGGGGCCGCAGATACGCAGTATTTT

V: TRBV29-1
J: TRBJ2-2
D: NA
size: few
CDR3: CSVEGGDTGELFF
DNA: TGCAGCGTTGAAGGGGGAGACACCGGGGAGCTGTTTTTT

V: TRBV29-1
J: TRBJ2-7
D: TRBD2
size: NA
CDR3: CSVEVSGGSYEQYF
DNA: TGCAGCGTTGAGGTCTCGGGGGGTTCCTACGAGCAGTACTTC

V: TRBV7-8
J: TRBJ2-1
D: NA
size: NA
CDR3: CASSSATEGRKFF
DNA: TGTGCCAGCAGCTCAGCCACGGAGGGACGGAAGTTCTTC

V: TRBV4-3
J: TRBJ1-5
D: NA
size: many
CDR3: CASSQGPEVGQPQHF
DNA: TGCGCCAGCAGCCAAGGTCCAGAGGTCGGTCAGCCCCAGCATTTT

V: TRBV9
J: TRBJ1-5
D: TRBD1
size: many
CDR3: CASSVATGQGDQPQHF
DNA: TGTGCCAGCAGCGTAGCTACGGGACAGGGGGACCAGCCCCAGCATTTT

V: TRBV6-2/TRBV6-3
J: TRBJ2-1
D: TRBD2
size: many
CDR3: CASRGLAGASFNEQFF
DNA: TGTGCCAGCAGAGGACTAGCGGGGGCGTCCTTCAATGAGCAGTTCTTC

V: TRBV20-1
J: TRBJ2-7
D: TRBD1
size: many
CDR3: CSAGTGTHEQYF
DNA: TGCAGTGCTGGGACAGGGACCCACGAGCAGTACTTC

V: TRBV11-2
J: TRBJ2-5
D: NA
size: many
CDR3: CASSLEDSGETQYF
DNA: TGTGCCAGCAGCTTAGAAGACTCGGGAGAGACCCAGTACTTC

V: TRBV7-8
J: TRBJ1-5
D: TRBD1
size: medium-sized
CDR3: CASRPDRGSNQPQHF
DNA: TGTGCCAGCAGACCGGACAGGGGGAGCAATCAGCCCCAGCATTTT

V: TRBV7-9
J: TRBJ2-7
D: TRBD1
size: many
CDR3: CASSSLGDRGREQYF
DNA: TGTGCCAGCAGCTCCCTGGGGGACAGGGGTAGGGAGCAGTACTTC

V: TRBV20-1
J: TRBJ1-2
D: NA
size: NA
CDR3: CSARRGGGYTF
DNA: TGCAGTGCTAGACGGGGAGGTGGCTACACCTTC

V: TRBV18
J: TRBJ2-3
D: NA
size: many
CDR3: CASSPPDSSTDTQYF
DNA: TGTGCCAGCTCACCACCGGACAGTAGCACAGATACGCAGTATTTT

V: TRBV27
J: TRBJ2-1
D: NA
size: many
CDR3: CASSYVQGNEQFF
DNA: TGTGCCAGCAGTTACGTACAGGGTAATGAGCAGTTCTTC

V: TRBV20-1
J: TRBJ2-3
D: TRBD2
size: NA
CDR3: CSARDWASGGTDTQYF
DNA: TGCAGTGCTAGAGATTGGGCTAGCGGGGGGACCGATACGCAGTATTTT

V: TRBV29-1
J: TRBJ2-1
D: NA
size: NA
CDR3: CSVVPPHVEYEQFF
DNA: TGCAGCGTTGTACCGCCCCATGTGGAATATGAGCAGTTCTTC

V: TRBV11-2
J: TRBJ2-7
D: TRBD1
size: NA
CDR3: CASSTGTGGYEQYF
DNA: TGTGCCAGCAGCACCGGGACAGGGGGCTACGAGCAGTACTTC

V: TRBV9
J: TRBJ2-1
D: TRBD2
size: few
CDR3: CASSVRSGGANNEQFF
DNA: TGTGCCAGCAGCGTACGGAGCGGGGGGGCGAACAATGAGCAGTTCTTC

V: TRBV19
J: TRBJ2-1
D: NA
size: NA
CDR3: CASSIPTNGAAYNEQFF
DNA: TGTGCCAGTAGTATACCCACGAACGGGGCAGCCTACAATGAGCAGTTCTTC

V: TRBV29-1
J: TRBJ2-1
D: TRBD2
size: NA
CDR3: CSVTRPSGGAVTEQFF
DNA: TGCAGCGTTACCCGCCCCTCCGGGGGGGCCGTCACTGAGCAGTTCTTC

V: TRBV7-9
J: TRBJ1-4
D: TRBD1
size: NA
CDR3: CASSFRGGQINEKLFF
DNA: TGTGCCAGCAGCTTTAGAGGGGGACAGATTAATGAAAAACTGTTTTTT